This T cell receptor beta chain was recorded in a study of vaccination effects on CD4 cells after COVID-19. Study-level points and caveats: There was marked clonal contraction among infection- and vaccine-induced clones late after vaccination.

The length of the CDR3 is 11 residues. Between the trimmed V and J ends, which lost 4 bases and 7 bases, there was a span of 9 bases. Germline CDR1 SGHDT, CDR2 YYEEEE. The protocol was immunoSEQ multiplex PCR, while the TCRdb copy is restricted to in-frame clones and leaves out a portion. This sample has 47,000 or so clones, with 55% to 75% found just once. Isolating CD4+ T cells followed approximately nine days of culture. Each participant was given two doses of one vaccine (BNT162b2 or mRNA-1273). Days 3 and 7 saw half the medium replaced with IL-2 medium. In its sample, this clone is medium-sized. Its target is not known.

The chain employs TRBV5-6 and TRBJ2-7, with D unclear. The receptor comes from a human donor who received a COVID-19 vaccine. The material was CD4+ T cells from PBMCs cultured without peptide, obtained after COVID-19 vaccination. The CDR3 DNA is TGTGCCAGCAGCAGAAGACAAGAGCAGTACTTC. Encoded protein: CASSRRQEQYF.